The entry below describes one T cell receptor (beta chain). Antigen specificity is unknown. The data stem from a study of T cell responses to AZD1222 COVID-19 vaccine. TCRdb's table, derived via immunoSEQ multiplex PCR, lists solely in-frame clones and lacks some. The data hold about 130,000 clones, with around 90% observed a single time. General observations from the study: Donors in the cohort were predominantly white British and more often female, and clonal diversity was possibly underestimated. Nearly half of spike-specific TCRs reportedly target variant regions that are unmutated in the B.1.351 and B.1.1.7 variants. Among vaccine-associated CD4 TCRs, coverage spanned spike, with dominance at 160-218 and 743-854. Spike-specific TCRs gained breadth and depth after people received two AZD1222 doses.

CDR1 WSHSY and CDR2 SAAADI come from the germline V gene. V was pared by 2 bases and J by 4 bases, with 6 bases between. This CDR3 comprises 13 residues. The J gene is TRBJ1-5, the V gene TRBV10-2; D not certain. Sequences were derived from peripheral blood, sampled on day 0 of AZD1222 vaccination. The sequence derives from an adult in good health. The CDR3 region is CASSERINQPQHF. Here the CDR3 DNA reads TGCGCCAGCAGTGAGCGGATAAATCAGCCCCAGCATTTT.